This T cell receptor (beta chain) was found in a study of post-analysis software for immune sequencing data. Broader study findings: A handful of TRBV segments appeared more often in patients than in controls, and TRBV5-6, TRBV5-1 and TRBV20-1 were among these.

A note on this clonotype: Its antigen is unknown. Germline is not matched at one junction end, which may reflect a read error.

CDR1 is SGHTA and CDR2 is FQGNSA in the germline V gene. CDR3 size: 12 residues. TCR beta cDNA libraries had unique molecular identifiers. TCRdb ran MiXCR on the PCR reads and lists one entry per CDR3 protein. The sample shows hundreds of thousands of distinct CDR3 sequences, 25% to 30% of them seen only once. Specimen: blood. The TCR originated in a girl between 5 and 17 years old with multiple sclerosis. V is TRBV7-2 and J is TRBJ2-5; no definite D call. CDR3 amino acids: CASNLAPHTQYF. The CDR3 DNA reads TGTGCCAGCAACTTAGCCCCCCACACCCAGTACTTC. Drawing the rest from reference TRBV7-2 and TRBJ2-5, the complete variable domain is GAGVSQSPSNKVTEKGKDVELRCDPISGHTALYWYRQSLGQGLEFLIYFQGNSAPDKSGLPSDRFSAERTGGSVSTLTIQRTQQEDSAVYLCASNLAPHTQYFGPGTRLLVL.